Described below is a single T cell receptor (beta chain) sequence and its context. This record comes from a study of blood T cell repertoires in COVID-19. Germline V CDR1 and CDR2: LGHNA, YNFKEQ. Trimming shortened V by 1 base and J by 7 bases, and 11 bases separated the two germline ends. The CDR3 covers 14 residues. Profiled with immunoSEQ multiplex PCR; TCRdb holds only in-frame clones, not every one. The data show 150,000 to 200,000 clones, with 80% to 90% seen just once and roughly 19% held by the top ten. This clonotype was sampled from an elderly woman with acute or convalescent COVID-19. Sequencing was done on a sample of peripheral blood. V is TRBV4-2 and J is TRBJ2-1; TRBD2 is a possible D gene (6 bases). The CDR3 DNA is TGTGCCAGCAGCCAAGGGCTAGCGCCTAATGAGCAGTTCTTC. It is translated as CASSQGLAPNEQFF.